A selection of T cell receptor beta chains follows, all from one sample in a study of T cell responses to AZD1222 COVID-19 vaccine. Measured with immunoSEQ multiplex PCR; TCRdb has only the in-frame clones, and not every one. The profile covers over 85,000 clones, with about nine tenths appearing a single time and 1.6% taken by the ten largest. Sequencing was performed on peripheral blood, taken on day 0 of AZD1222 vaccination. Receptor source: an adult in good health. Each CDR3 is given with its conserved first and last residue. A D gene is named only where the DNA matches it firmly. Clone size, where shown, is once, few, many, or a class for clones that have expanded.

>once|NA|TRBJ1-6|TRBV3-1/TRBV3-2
TGTGCCAGCAGCCAAGATGGTCGGGGGGTAGGTTCACCCCTCCACTTT
CASSQDGRGVGSPLHF
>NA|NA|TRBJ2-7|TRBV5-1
TGCGCCAGCAGTGACTGGGCCGATCCTTACGAGCAGTACTTC
CASSDWADPYEQYF
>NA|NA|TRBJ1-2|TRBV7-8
TGTGCCAGCAGCTTAATTCAGGCTAACTATGGCTACACCTTC
CASSLIQANYGYTF
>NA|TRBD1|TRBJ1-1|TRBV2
TGTGCCAGCAGTGGGACAGGCAGGTACACTGAAGCTTTCTTT
CASSGTGRYTEAFF
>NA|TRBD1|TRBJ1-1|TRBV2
TGTGCCAGCAGTGAAAGACAGGGGGCCTCTGAAGCTTTCTTT
CASSERQGASEAFF
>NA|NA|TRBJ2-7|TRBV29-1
TGCAGCGTATATGAGACGGGATTTCAGGGGTACGAGCAGTACTTC
CSVYETGFQGYEQYF
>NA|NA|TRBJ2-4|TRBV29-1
TGCAGCGTGACCGAGGGCATCCCGGGAAACATTCAGTACTTC
CSVTEGIPGNIQYF
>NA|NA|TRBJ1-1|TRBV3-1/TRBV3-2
TGTGCCAGCAGCCGTCAATTTGAAGCTTTCTTT
CASSRQFEAFF
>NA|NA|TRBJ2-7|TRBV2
TGTGCCAGCAGTCCAGGGGGCGCGGGAGGGGAGCAGTACTTC
CASSPGGAGGEQYF
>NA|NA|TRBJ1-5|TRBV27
TGTGCCAGCGCCTTGGTTAAGGGAAGCAATCAGCCCCAGCATTTT
CASALVKGSNQPQHF
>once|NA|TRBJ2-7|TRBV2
TGTGCCAGGAGGCCCATCTACGAGCAGTACTTC
CARRPIYEQYF
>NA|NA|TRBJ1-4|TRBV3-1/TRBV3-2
TGTGCCAGCAGCGGGCGAATTGAAAAACTGTTTTTT
CASSGRIEKLFF
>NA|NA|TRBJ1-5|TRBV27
TGTGCCATCGCCACAGGGAAGAATCAGCCCCAGCATTTT
CAIATGKNQPQHF
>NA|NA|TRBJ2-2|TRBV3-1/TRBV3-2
TGTGCCAGCAGACAAGCGGGGAACACCGGGGAGCTGTTTTTT
CASRQAGNTGELFF
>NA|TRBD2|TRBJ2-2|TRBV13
TGTGCCAGCAGCTTACTTAAGACTCTAGCGGGAGGAAACACCGGGGAGCTGTTTTTT
CASSLLKTLAGGNTGELFF
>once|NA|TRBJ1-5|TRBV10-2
TGCGCCAGCAGCACAACGGGTAGCAATCAGCCCCAGCATTTT
CASSTTGSNQPQHF
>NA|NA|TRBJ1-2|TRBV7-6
TGTGCCAGCAGCTTAGTTGGGGGCGCGGACTATGGCTACACCTTC
CASSLVGGADYGYTF
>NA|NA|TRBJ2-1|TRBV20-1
TGCAGTGCTAGTGACCCTAACCTCTCCTTCAATGAGCAGTTCTTC
CSASDPNLSFNEQFF
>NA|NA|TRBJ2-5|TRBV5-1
TGCGCCAGCAGCCCACTAGGGGGAGGTTTGTACTTC
CASSPLGGGLYF